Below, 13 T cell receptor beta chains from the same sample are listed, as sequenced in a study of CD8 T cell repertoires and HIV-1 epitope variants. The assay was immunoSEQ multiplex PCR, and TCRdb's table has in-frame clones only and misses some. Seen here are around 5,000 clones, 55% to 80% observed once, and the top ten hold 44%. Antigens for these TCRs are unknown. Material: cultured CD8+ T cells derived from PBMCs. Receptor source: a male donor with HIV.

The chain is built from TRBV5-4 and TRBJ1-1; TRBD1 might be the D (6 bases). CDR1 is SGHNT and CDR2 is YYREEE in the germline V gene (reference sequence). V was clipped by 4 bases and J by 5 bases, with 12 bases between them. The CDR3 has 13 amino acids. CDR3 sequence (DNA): TGTGCCAGCAGCCCTAGACAGGAGACTGAAGCTTTCTTT. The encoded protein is CASSPRQETEAFF.

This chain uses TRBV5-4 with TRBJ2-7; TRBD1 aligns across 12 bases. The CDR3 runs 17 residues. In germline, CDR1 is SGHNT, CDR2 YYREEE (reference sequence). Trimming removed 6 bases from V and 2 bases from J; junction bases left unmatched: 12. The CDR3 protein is CASNAGTGGNGTYEQYF. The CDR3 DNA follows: TGTGCCAGCAACGCCGGGACAGGGGGCAATGGGACCTACGAGCAGTACTTC.

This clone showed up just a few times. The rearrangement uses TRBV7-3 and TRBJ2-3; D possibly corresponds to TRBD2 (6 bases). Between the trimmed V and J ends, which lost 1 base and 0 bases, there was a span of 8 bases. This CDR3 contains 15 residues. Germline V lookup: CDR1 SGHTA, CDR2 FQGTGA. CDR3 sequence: CASSLIAESTDTQYF. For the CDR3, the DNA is TGTGCCAGCAGCTTAATAGCGGAGAGCACAGATACGCAGTATTTT.

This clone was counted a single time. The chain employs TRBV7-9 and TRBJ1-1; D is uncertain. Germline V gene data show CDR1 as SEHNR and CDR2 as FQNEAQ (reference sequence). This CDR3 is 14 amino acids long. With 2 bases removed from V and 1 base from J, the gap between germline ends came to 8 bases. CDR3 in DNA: TGTGCCAGCAGCTTACGTTCACAGAACACTGAAGCTTTCTTT. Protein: CASSLRSQNTEAFF.

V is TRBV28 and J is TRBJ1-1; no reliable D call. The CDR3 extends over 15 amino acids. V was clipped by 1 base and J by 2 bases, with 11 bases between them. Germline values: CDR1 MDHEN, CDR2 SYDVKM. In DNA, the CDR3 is TGTGCCAGCAGTTTATTGTCAGGAACTAACACTGAAGCTTTCTTT. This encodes CASSLLSGTNTEAFF.

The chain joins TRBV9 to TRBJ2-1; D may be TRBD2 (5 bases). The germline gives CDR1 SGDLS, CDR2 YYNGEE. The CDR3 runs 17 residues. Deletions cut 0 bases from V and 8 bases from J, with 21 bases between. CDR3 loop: CASSVGGAAGPGDEQFF. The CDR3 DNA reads TGTGCCAGCAGCGTAGGGGGAGCCGCGGGCCCTGGAGATGAGCAGTTCTTC.

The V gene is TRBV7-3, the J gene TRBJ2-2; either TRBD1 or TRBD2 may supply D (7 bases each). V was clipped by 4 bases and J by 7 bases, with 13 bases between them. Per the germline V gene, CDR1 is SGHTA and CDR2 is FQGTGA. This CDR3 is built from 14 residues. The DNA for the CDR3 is TGTGCCAGCAGCTCAGGGGGACTACACGGGGAGCTGTTTTTT. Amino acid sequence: CASSSGGLHGELFF.

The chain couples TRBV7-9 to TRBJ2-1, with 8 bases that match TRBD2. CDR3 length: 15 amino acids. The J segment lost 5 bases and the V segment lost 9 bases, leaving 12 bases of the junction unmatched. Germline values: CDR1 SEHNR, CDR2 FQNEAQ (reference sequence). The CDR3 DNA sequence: TGTGCCAGTAGGGGGTTGAGCGGGGGACACAATGAGCAGTTCTTC. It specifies CASRGLSGGHNEQFF.

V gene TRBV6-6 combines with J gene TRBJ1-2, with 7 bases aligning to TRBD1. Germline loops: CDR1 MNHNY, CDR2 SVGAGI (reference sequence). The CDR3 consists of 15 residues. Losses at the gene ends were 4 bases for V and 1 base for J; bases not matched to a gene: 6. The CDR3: CASSFDRALNYGYTF. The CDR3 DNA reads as TGTGCCAGCAGTTTCGACAGGGCCCTTAACTATGGCTACACCTTC.

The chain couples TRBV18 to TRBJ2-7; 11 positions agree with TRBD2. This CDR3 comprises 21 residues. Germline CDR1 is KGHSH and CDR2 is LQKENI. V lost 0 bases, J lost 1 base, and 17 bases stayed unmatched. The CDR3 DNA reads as TGTGCCAGCTCACCACCCTCGGGGGTCGGAGTTACTAGCGGGAGTTCCTACGAGCAGTACTTC. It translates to CASSPPSGVGVTSGSSYEQYF.

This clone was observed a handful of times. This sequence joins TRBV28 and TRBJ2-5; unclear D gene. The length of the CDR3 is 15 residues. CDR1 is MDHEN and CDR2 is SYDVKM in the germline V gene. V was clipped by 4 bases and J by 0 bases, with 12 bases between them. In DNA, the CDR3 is TGTGCCAGCAGTTCCGTCGACCGAGACCAAGAGACCCAGTACTTC. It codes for CASSSVDRDQETQYF.

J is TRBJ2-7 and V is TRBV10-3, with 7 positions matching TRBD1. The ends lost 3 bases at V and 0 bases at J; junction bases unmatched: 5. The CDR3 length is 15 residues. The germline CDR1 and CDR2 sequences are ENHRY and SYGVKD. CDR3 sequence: CAISELGGNSYEQYF. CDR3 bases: TGTGCCATCAGTGAACTAGGGGGCAACTCCTACGAGCAGTACTTC.

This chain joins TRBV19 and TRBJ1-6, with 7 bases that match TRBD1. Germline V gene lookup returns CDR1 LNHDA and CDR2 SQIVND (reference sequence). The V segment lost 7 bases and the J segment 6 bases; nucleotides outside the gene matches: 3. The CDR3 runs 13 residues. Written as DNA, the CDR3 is TGTGCCAGTAAGACAGGGTCTAATTCACCCCTCCACTTT. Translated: CASKTGSNSPLHF.